Detailed here is one T cell receptor beta chain. Antigen: not known. This CDR3 spans 15 amino acids. Germline CDR1 reads SGHTA; CDR2 reads FQGNSA. The V gene end was trimmed by 7 bases and the J gene end by 6 bases; junction bases not matched to a gene: 15. The data stem from a study of high-grade serous ovarian cancer treatment subgroups. Across the study: On average, roughly 14,000 reads and 6,000 to 7,500 unique TCR beta rearrangements were obtained per sample. Study-wide results and caveats: Tumors within one patient showed repertoire similarity of about 0.11 to 0.79.

Assay: immunoSEQ multiplex PCR; the TCRdb copy retains only in-frame clones and omits some. The profile shows about 28,000 clones, about 80% of them singletons. Tumor tissue was taken before any definitive surgery or chemotherapy was given. The specimen was tumor tissue. The TCR comes from a human donor with high-grade serous ovarian cancer. The chain recombines TRBV7-2 with TRBJ2-7; TRBD1 matches 7 bases. This CDR3 is CASIITSGGFAEQYF. For the CDR3, the DNA is TGTGCCAGCATCATAACCTCAGGGGGATTTGCCGAGCAGTACTTC.